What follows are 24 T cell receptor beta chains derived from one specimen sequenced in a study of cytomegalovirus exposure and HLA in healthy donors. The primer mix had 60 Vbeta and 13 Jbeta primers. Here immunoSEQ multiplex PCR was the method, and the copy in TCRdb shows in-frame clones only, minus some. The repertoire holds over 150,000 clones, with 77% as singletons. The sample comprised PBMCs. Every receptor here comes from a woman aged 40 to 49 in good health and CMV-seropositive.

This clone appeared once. The CDR3 loop is CASSLDRLNEKLFF. The DNA of the CDR3 is TGCGCCAGCAGCCTTGACAGACTGAATGAAAAACTGTTTTTT. The rearrangement links TRBV5-1 to TRBJ1-4; D may be TRBD1 (5 bases). V was trimmed by 4 bases and J by 5 bases, leaving 12 bases between them. Germline V gene lookup returns CDR1 SGHRS and CDR2 YFSETQ. The CDR3 has 14 amino acids.

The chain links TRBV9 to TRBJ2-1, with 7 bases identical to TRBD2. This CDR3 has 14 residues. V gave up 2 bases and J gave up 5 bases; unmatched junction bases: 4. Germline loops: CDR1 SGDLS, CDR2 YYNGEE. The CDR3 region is CASSVGRENNEQFF. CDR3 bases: TGTGCCAGCAGCGTGGGGCGGGAGAACAATGAGCAGTTCTTC.

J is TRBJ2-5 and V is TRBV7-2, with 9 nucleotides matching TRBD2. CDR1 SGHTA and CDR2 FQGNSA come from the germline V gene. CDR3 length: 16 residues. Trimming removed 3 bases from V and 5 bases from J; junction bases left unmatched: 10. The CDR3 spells CASSFLAGGGRETQYF. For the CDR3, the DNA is TGTGCCAGCAGCTTTTTGGCGGGGGGGGGACGGGAGACCCAGTACTTC.

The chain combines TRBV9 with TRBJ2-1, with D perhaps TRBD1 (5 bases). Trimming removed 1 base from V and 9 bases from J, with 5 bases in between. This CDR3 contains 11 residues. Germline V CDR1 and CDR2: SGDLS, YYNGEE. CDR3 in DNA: TGTGCCAGCAGCGTAACAGGTGAGCAGTTCTTC. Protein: CASSVTGEQFF.

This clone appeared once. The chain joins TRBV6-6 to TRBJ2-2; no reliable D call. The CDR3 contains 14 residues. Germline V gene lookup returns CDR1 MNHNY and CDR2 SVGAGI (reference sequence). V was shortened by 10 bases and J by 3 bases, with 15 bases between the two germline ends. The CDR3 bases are TGTGCCACTAGAGGCCCTCGGGACACCGGGGAGCTGTTTTTT. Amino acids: CATRGPRDTGELFF.

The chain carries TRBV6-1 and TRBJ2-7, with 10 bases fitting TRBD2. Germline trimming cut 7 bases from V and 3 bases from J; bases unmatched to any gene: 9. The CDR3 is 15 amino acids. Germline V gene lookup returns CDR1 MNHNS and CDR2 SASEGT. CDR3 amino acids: CASTMRLAGDYEQYF. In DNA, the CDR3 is TGTGCCAGCACCATGAGACTAGCGGGTGACTACGAGCAGTACTTC.

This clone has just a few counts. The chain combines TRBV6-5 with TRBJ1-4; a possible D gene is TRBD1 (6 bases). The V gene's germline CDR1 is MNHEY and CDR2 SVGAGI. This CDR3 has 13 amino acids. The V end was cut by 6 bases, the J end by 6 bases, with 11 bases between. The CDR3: CASSTDRYEKLFF. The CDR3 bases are TGTGCCAGCAGCACGGACAGATATGAAAAACTGTTTTTT.

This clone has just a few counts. CDR3 residues: CASSLGTADLGDTQYF. CDR3 DNA: TGTGCCAGCAGCTTAGGTACGGCCGACCTAGGCGATACGCAGTATTTT. This chain uses TRBV7-7 with TRBJ2-3; D unresolved. The CDR3 sequence is 16 residues long. Germline V gene sequence: CDR1 SSHAT, CDR2 FNYEAQ (reference sequence). Trimming took off 1 base at V and 6 bases at J, with 17 bases between the two ends.

The CDR3 bases are TGTGCCAGCAGCCCACAGGGGGCTGGAAACACCATATATTTT. Translating gives CASSPQGAGNTIYF. This chain uses TRBV6-5 with TRBJ1-3; 8 nucleotides align to TRBD1. V was pared by 6 bases and J by 2 bases, with 3 bases of the junction left unmatched. The V gene's germline CDR1 is MNHEY and CDR2 SVGAGI. The CDR3 covers 14 residues.

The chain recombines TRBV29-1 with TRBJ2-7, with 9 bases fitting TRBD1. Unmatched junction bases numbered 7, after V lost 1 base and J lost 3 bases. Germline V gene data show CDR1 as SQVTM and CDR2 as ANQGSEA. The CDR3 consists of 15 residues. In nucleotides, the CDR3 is TGCAGCGTTGAAGGTGACAGGGGGAAGAACTACGAGCAGTACTTC. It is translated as CSVEGDRGKNYEQYF.

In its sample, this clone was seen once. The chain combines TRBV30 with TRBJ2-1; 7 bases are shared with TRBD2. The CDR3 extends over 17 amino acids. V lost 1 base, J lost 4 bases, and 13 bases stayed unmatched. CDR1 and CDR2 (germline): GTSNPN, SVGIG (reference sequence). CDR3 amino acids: CAWSAPYPSGQYNEQFF. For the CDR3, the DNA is TGTGCCTGGAGTGCTCCCTACCCTAGCGGTCAATACAATGAGCAGTTCTTC.

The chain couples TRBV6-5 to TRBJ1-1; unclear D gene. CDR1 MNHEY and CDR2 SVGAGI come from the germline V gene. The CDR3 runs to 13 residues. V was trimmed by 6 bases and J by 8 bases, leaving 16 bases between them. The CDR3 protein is CASSNIRAGEAFF. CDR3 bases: TGTGCCAGCAGCAACATAAGAGCCGGGGAAGCTTTCTTT.

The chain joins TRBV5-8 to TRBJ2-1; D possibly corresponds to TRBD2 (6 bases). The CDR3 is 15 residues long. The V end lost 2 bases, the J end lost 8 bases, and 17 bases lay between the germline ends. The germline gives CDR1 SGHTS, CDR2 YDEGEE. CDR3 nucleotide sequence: TGTGCCAGCAGCTTCGGGGGTATACTTGGGGATGAGCAGTTCTTC. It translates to CASSFGGILGDEQFF.

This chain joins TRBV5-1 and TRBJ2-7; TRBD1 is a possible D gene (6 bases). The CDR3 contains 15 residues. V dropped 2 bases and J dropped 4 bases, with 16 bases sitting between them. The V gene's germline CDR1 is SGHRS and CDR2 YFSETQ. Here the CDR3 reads CASSFVETGKYEQYF. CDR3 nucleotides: TGCGCCAGCAGCTTCGTAGAAACAGGGAAATACGAGCAGTACTTC.

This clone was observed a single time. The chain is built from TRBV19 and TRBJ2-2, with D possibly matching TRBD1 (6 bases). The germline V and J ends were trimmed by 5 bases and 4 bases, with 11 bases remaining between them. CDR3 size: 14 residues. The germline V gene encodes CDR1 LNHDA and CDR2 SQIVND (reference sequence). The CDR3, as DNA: TGTGCCAGTAGTGCAGGACAGATCACCGGGGAGCTGTTTTTT. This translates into CASSAGQITGELFF. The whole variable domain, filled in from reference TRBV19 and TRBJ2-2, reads DGGITQSPKYLFRKEGQNVTLSCEQNLNHDAMYWYRQDPGQGLRLIYYSQIVNDFQKGDIAEGYSVSREKKESFPLTVTSAQKNPTAFYLCASSAGQITGELFFGEGSRLTVL.

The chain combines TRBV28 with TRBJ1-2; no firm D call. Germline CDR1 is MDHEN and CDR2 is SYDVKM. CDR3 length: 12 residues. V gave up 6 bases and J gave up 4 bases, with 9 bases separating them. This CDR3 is CASSTIRYGYTF. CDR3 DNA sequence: TGTGCCAGCAGCACTATCCGCTATGGCTACACCTTC.

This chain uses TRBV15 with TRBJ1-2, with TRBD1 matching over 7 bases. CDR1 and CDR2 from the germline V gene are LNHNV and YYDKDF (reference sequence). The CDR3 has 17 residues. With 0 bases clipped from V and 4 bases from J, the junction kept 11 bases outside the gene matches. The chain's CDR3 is CATSRDWSAGGGYGYTF. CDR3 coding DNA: TGTGCCACCAGCAGAGATTGGTCGGCAGGGGGAGGCTATGGCTACACCTTC.

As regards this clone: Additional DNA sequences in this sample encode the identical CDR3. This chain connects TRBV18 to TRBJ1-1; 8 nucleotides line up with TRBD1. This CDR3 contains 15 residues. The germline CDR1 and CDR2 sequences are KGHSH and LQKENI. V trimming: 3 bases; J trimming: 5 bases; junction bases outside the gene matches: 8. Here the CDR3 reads CASSPGTGGRTEAFF. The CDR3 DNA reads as TGTGCCAGCTCACCGGGAACAGGGGGACGGACTGAAGCTTTCTTT.

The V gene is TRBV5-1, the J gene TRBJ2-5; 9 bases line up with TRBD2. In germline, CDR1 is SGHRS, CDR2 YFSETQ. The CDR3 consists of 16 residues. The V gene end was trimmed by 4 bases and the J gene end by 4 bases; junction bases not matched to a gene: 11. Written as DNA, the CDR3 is TGCGCCAGCAGCCCAGGACTAGCGCTAAGGGGAGAGACCCAGTACTTC. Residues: CASSPGLALRGETQYF.

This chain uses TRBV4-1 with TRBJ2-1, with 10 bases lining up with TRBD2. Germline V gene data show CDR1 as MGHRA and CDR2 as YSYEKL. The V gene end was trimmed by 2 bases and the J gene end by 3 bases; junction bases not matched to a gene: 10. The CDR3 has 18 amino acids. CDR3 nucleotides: TGCGCCAGCAGCCAACATGGCCTAGCGGGAGACTTCTACAATGAGCAGTTCTTC. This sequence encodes CASSQHGLAGDFYNEQFF.

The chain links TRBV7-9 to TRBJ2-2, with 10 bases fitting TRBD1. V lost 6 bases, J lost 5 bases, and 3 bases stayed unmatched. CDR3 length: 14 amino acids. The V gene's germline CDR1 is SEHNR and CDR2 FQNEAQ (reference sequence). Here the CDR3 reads CASRGTGETGELFF. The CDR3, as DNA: TGTGCCAGCAGGGGGACAGGGGAGACCGGGGAGCTGTTTTTT.

The CDR3 sequence is CASSLGQGNTDTQYF. CDR3 DNA: TGTGCCAGCAGCCTGGGACAGGGAAACACAGATACGCAGTATTTT. The chain joins TRBV11-2 to TRBJ2-3, with 9 nucleotides matching TRBD1. V dropped 5 bases and J dropped 2; count of bases not matched to a gene: 5. CDR1 and CDR2 from the germline V gene are SGHAT and FQNNGV. The CDR3 is 15 residues long.

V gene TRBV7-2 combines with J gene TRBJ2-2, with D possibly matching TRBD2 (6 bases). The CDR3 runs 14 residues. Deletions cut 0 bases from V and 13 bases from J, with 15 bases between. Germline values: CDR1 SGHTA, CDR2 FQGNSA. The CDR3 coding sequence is TGTGCCAGCAGCTTAGCGGTGGGACTCCCCTCGCTGTTTTTT. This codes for CASSLAVGLPSLFF.

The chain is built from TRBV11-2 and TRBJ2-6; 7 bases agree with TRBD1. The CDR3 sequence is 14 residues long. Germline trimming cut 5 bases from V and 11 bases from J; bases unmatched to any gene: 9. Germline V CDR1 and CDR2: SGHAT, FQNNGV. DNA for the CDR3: TGTGCCAGCAGCCCCCTGGGACAGTCCCACGTCCTGACTTTC. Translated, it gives CASSPLGQSHVLTF.